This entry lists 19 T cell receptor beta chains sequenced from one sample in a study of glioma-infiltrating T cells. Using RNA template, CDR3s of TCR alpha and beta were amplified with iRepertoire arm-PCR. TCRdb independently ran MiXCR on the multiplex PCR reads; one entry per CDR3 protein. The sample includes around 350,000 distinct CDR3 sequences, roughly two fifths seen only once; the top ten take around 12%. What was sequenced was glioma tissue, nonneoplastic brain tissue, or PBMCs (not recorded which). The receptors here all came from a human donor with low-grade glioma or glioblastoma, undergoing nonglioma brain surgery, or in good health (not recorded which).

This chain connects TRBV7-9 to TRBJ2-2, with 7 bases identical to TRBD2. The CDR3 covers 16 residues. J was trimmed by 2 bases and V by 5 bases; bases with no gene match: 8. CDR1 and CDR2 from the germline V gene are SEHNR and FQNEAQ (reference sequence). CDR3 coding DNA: TGTGCCAGCAGCCTGCGGGCTAGCGGCAACACCGGGGAGCTGTTTTTT. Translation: CASSLRASGNTGELFF.

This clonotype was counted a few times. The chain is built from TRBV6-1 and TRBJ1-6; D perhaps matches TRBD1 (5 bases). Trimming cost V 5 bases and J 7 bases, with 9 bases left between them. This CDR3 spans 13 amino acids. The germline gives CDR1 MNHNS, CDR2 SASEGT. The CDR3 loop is CASSSGDNSPLHF. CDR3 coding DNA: TGTGCCAGCAGTTCCGGGGACAATTCACCCCTCCACTTT.

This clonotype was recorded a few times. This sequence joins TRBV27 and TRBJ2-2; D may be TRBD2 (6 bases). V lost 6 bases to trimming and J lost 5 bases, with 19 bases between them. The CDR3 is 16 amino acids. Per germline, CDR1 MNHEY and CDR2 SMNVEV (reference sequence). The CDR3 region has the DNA TGTGCCAGCAGCTGGGGCGGGGTATTTGAGACCGGGGAGCTGTTTTTT. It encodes CASSWGGVFETGELFF.

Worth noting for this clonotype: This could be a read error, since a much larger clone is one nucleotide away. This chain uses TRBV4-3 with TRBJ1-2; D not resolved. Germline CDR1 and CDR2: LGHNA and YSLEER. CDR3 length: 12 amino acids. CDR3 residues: CASSQAGYDYTF. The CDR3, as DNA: TGCGCCAGCAGCCAAGCGGGGTATGACTACACCTTC.

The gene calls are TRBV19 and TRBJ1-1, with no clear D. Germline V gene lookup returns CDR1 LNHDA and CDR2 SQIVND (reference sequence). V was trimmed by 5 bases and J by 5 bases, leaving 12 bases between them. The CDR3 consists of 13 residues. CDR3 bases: TGTGCCAGTAGTTCCCGAGAGTGGACTGAAGCTTTCTTT. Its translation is CASSSREWTEAFF.

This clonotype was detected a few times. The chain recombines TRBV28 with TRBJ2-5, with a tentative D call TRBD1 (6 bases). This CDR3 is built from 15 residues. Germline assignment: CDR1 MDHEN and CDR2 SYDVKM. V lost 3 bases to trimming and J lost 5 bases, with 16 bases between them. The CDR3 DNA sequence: TGTGCCAGCAGTTTCCTTTTACAGGGAAGCGAGACCCAGTACTTC. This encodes CASSFLLQGSETQYF.

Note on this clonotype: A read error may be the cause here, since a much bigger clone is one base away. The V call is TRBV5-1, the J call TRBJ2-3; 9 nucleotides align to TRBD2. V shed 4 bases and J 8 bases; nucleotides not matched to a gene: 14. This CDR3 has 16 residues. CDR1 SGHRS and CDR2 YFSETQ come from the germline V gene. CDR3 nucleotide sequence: TGCGCCAGCAGCCCCTCAGGACTAGCGTCGGCAGGTACGCAGTATTTT. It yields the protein CASSPSGLASAGTQYF. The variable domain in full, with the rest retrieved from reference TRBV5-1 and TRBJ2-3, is KAGVTQTPRYLIKTRGQQVTLSCSPISGHRSVSWYQQTPGQGLQFLFEYFSETQRNKGNFPGRFSGRQFSNSRSEMNVSTLELGDSALYLCASSPSGLASAGTQYFGPGTRLTVL.

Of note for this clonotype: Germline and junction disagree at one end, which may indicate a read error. The CDR3 bases are TGTGCCAGCAGTGCGAACGATTGGACGAACACTAAAGCTTTCTTT. This codes for CASSANDWTNTKAFF. The chain uses TRBV28 and TRBJ1-1; D is uncertain. The CDR3 spans 15 residues. Germline V gene lookup returns CDR1 MDHEN and CDR2 SYDVKM.

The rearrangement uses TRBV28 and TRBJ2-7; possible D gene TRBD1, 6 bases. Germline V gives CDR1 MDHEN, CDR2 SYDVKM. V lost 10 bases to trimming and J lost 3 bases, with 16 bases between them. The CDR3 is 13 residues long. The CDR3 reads CAIKRQENYEQYF. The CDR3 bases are TGTGCCATCAAGAGACAGGAAAACTACGAGCAGTACTTC.

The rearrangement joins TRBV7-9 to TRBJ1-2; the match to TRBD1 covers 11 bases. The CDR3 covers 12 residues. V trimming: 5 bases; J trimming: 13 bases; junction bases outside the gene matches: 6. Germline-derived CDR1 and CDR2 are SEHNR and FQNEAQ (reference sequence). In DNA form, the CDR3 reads TGTGCCAGCAGCCTGGACAGGGGGCAGTTCACCTTC. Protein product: CASSLDRGQFTF.

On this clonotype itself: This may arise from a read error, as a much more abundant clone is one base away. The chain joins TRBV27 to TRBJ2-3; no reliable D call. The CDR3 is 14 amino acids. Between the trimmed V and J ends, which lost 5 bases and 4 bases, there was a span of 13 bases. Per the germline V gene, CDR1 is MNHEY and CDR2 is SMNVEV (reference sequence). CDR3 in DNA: TGTGCCAGCAGTCTGAGACAAAGGTCAGATACGCAGTATTTT. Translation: CASSLRQRSDTQYF.

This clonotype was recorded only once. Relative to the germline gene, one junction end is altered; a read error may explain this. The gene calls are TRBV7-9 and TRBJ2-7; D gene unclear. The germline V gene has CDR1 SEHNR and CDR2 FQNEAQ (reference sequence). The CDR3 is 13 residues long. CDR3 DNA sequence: TGTGCCCGCAGCTCGCCGTCGCAATTTGAGCAGTACTTC. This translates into CARSSPSQFEQYF.

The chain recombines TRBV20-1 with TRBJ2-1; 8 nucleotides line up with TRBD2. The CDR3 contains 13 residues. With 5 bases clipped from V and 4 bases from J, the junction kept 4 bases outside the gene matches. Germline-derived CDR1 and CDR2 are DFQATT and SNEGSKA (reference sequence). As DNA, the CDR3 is TGCAGTGCTGATAGCGGGATGTACAATGAGCAGTTCTTC. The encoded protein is CSADSGMYNEQFF.

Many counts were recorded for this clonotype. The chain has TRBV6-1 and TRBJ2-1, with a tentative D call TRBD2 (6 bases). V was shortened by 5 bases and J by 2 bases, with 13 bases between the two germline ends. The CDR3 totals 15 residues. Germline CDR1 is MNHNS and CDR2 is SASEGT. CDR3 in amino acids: CASSPTGGPYNEQFF. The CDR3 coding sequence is TGTGCCAGCAGTCCAACCGGGGGACCCTACAATGAGCAGTTCTTC.

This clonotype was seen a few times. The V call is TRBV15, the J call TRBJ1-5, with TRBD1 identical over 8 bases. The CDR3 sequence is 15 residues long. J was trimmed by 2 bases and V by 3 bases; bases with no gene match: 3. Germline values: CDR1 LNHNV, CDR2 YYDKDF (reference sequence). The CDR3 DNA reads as TGTGCCACCAGCAGTGGACAGGGAGGCAATCAGCCCCAGCATTTT. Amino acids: CATSSGQGGNQPQHF.

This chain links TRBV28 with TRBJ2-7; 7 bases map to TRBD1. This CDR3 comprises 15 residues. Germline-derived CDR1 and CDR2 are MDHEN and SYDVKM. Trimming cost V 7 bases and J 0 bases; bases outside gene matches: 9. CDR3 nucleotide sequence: TGTGCCAGCAAACTGACAGGGTGGGACTCCTACGAGCAGTACTTC. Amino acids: CASKLTGWDSYEQYF. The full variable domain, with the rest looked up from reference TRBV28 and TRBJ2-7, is DVKVTQSSRYLVKRTGEKVFLECVQDMDHENMFWYRQDPGLGLRLIYFSYDVKMKEKGDIPEGYSVSREKKERFSLILESASTNQTSMYLCASKLTGWDSYEQYFGPGTRLTVT.

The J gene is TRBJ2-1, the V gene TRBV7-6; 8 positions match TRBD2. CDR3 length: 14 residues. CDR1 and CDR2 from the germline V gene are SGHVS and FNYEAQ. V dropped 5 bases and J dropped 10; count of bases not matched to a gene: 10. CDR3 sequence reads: CASSISLAGWEQFF. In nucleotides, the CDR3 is TGTGCCAGCAGCATTTCTTTAGCGGGATGGGAGCAGTTCTTC. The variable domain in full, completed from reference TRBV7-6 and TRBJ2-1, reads GAGVSQSPRYKVTKRGQDVALRCDPISGHVSLYWYRQALGQGPEFLTYFNYEAQQDKSGLPNDRFSAERPEGSISTLTIQRTEQRDSAMYRCASSISLAGWEQFFGPGTRLTVL.

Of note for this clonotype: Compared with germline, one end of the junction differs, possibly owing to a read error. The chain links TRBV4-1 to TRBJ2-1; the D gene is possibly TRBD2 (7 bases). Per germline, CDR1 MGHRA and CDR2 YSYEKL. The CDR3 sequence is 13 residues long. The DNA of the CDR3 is TGCGCCAGCAGCAGGGGGGGCGGGAATGAGCAGATCTTC. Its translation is CASSRGGGNEQIF.

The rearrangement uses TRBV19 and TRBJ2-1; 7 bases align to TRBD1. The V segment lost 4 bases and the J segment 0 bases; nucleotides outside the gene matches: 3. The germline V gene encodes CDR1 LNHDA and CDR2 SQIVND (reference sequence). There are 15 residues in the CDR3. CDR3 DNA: TGTGCCAGTAGTACGGGACAGACCTCCTACAATGAGCAGTTCTTC. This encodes CASSTGQTSYNEQFF.